One sample yielded the 29 T cell receptor beta chains listed below, sequenced in a study of PD-L1 blockade in urothelial cancer. The method was immunoSEQ multiplex PCR; TCRdb's version includes in-frame clones alone and lacks a portion of them. The table shows 40,000 to 60,000 clones, with roughly 78% occurring only once. Time point indicated: pretreatment peripheral blood. Sequenced material: PBMCs, taken around atezolizumab (anti-PD-L1) treatment. All receptors derive from a man aged 65 to 85 with urothelial cancer.

The gene calls are TRBV11-1 and TRBJ2-7, with D perhaps matching TRBD2 (6 bases). Germline CDR1 SGHAT, CDR2 FQDESV (reference sequence). V was clipped by 5 bases and J by 2 bases, with 13 bases between them. The CDR3 consists of 14 residues. In nucleotides, the CDR3 is TGTGCCAGCAGCAGAGAGACTAGAACCTACGAGCAGTACTTC. Translating it yields CASSRETRTYEQYF. The full variable domain, with the rest looked up from reference TRBV11-1 and TRBJ2-7, is EAEVAQSPRYKITEKSQAVAFWCDPISGHATLYWYRQILGQGPELLVQFQDESVVDDSQLPKDRFSAERLKGVDSTLKIQPAELGDSAMYLCASSRETRTYEQYFGPGTRLTVT.

This chain joins TRBV11-1 and TRBJ2-3, with 9 bases fitting TRBD2. The CDR3 spans 15 residues. The germline CDR1 and CDR2 sequences are SGHAT and FQDESV (reference sequence). The ends lost 6 bases at V and 2 bases at J; junction bases unmatched: 6. The CDR3 loop reads CASSEAGGLTDTQYF. In DNA form, the CDR3 reads TGTGCCAGCAGTGAAGCGGGGGGCCTCACAGATACGCAGTATTTT.

V is TRBV13 and J is TRBJ1-2; possible D gene TRBD1, 6 bases. Trimming took off 6 bases at V and 4 bases at J, with 21 bases between the two ends. CDR1 PRHDT and CDR2 FYEKMQ come from the germline V gene (reference sequence). The CDR3 has 16 residues. CDR3 nucleotides: TGTGCCAGCAGTATAGGACCCAGGGGAAAGGTCTATGGCTACACCTTC. It yields the protein CASSIGPRGKVYGYTF.

V gene TRBV2 combines with J gene TRBJ2-3; 15 nucleotides match TRBD2. The J segment lost 0 bases and the V segment lost 11 bases, leaving 12 bases of the junction unmatched. Germline CDR1 reads SNHLY; CDR2 reads FYNNEI. The CDR3 covers 18 residues. In nucleotides, the CDR3 is TGTGCCGGCGAGGGACTAGCGGGAGGTCCTACTAGCACAGATACGCAGTATTTT. As protein: CAGEGLAGGPTSTDTQYF.

V gene TRBV7-9 combines with J gene TRBJ2-5; 12 bases are a match to TRBD2. The germline V gene encodes CDR1 SEHNR and CDR2 FQNEAQ (reference sequence). V lost 4 bases to trimming and J lost 4 bases; unmatched junction nucleotides: 7. The length of the CDR3 is 16 residues. CDR3 nucleotide sequence: TGTGCCAGCAGCTCACCGACTAGCGGGAGCGGAGAGACCCAGTACTTC. Translation: CASSSPTSGSGETQYF.

The rearrangement uses TRBV2 and TRBJ1-6; D ambiguous. Trimming stripped 5 bases from V and 3 bases from J, with 8 bases between. Germline CDR1 SNHLY, CDR2 FYNNEI. The CDR3 extends over 14 amino acids. CDR3 protein: CASSRQDYNSPLHF. As DNA, the CDR3 is TGTGCCAGCAGTAGGCAGGACTATAATTCACCCCTCCACTTT.

The J gene is TRBJ2-5, the V gene TRBV27; 7 positions match TRBD2. V was clipped by 4 bases and J by 1 base; unmatched bases: 9. The CDR3 contains 16 residues. Germline assignment: CDR1 MNHEY and CDR2 SMNVEV (reference sequence). CDR3 in DNA: TGTGCCAGCAGTTCCTATCTTAGCGGGCCCCAAGAGACCCAGTACTTC. Translation: CASSSYLSGPQETQYF.

This sequence joins TRBV5-1 and TRBJ1-1; D ambiguous. CDR3 length: 14 amino acids. The germline CDR1 and CDR2 sequences are SGHRS and YFSETQ. The V end lost 0 bases, the J end lost 6 bases, and 12 bases lay between the germline ends. As DNA, the CDR3 is TGCGCCAGCAGCTTGGACAGATCCCCCGCTGAAGCTTTCTTT. This sequence encodes CASSLDRSPAEAFF.

V and J are TRBV5-4 and TRBJ2-7; tentative D call: TRBD1 (6 bases). Trimming shortened V by 4 bases and J by 6 bases, and 23 bases separated the two germline ends. The CDR3 consists of 16 residues. Germline values: CDR1 SGHNT, CDR2 YYREEE (reference sequence). In nucleotides, the CDR3 is TGTGCCAGCAGCCGAAACGCCTGGACAGACCCGGGCGAGCAGTACTTC. Amino acid sequence: CASSRNAWTDPGEQYF.

This clone was seen a handful of times. V gene TRBV7-9 combines with J gene TRBJ2-2, with D possibly TRBD2 on 7 matching bases. V gave up 7 bases and J gave up 1 base, with 13 bases separating them. The length of the CDR3 is 15 residues. CDR1 and CDR2 from the germline V gene are SEHNR and FQNEAQ (reference sequence). The CDR3 bases are TGTGCCAGCACCGAGGGAGGGGGGAACACCGGGGAGCTGTTTTTT. Its protein is CASTEGGGNTGELFF.

The V gene is TRBV4-1, the J gene TRBJ1-5, with no clear D. The germline V gene encodes CDR1 MGHRA and CDR2 YSYEKL. The CDR3 has 14 residues. The ends were cut back, 4 bases at V and 3 bases at J, with 10 bases in the middle. The DNA of the CDR3 is TGCGCCAGCAGCCGGTACAGCCTCAATCAGCCCCAGCATTTT. Protein: CASSRYSLNQPQHF.

The J gene is TRBJ2-4, the V gene TRBV30, with TRBD1 matching 7 bases. V was pared by 5 bases and J by 3 bases, with 7 bases of the junction left unmatched. CDR3 size: 14 residues. Germline V CDR1 and CDR2: GTSNPN, SVGIG (reference sequence). CDR3 residues: CAWCPDRDKNIQYF. CDR3 nucleotides: TGTGCCTGGTGCCCAGACAGGGACAAAAACATTCAGTACTTC.

The chain joins TRBV4-2 to TRBJ2-7; the match to TRBD2 covers 7 bases. From germline, CDR1 is LGHNA and CDR2 YNFKEQ. There are 14 residues in the CDR3. The J segment lost 2 bases and the V segment lost 0 bases, leaving 1 base of the junction unmatched. CDR3 coding DNA: TGTGCCAGCAGCCAAGAGCGGGAGCCCTACGAGCAGTACTTC. Its translation: CASSQEREPYEQYF.

The rearrangement links TRBV18 to TRBJ1-1, with TRBD1 matching 8 bases. From germline, CDR1 is KGHSH and CDR2 LQKENI. The V gene end was trimmed by 3 bases and the J gene end by 5 bases; junction bases not matched to a gene: 5. The CDR3 spans 14 residues. The CDR3 sequence: CASSPTGDETEAFF. The CDR3 coding sequence is TGTGCCAGCTCACCGACAGGGGATGAGACTGAAGCTTTCTTT.

In the case of this clone: The same CDR3 can be traced to other DNA sequences in this sample. This chain connects TRBV19 to TRBJ2-3, with D possibly matching TRBD2 (6 bases). Germline-derived CDR1 and CDR2 are LNHDA and SQIVND (reference sequence). The V gene lost 1 base and the J gene lost 4 bases, with 6 bases spanning the gap. The CDR3 loop spans 13 amino acids. This CDR3 reads CASSIAGADTQYF. For the CDR3, the DNA is TGTGCCAGTAGTATAGCGGGAGCAGATACGCAGTATTTT.

This clone was recorded only once. V is TRBV18 and J is TRBJ2-1; a weak D match, TRBD1 (6 bases). The CDR3 consists of 12 residues. Germline values: CDR1 KGHSH, CDR2 LQKENI. The V gene lost 1 base and the J gene lost 10 bases, with 8 bases spanning the gap. The DNA of the CDR3 is TGTGCCAGCTCACCACAGGGGGTCGAGCAGTTCTTC. Amino acids: CASSPQGVEQFF.

The chain carries TRBV4-1 and TRBJ2-7, with D perhaps matching TRBD1 (5 bases). This CDR3 is built from 15 residues. V shed 4 bases and J shed 0 bases, with 13 bases lying between them. Germline lookup yields CDR1 MGHRA and CDR2 YSYEKL. The CDR3 loop reads CASSPGTQDSYEQYF. The CDR3 nucleotides read TGCGCCAGCAGCCCTGGCACACAGGACTCCTACGAGCAGTACTTC.

The V and J genes are TRBV2 and TRBJ1-1; D is unresolved. The CDR3 loop spans 11 amino acids. CDR1 is SNHLY, CDR2 FYNNEI, per germline. With 6 bases removed from V and 3 bases from J, the gap between germline ends came to 5 bases. The CDR3 reads CASRSDTEAFF. The CDR3 region has the DNA TGTGCCAGCAGATCGGACACTGAAGCTTTCTTT.

This chain joins TRBV6-5 and TRBJ1-2; 7 bases are a match to TRBD1. The germline CDR1 and CDR2 sequences are MNHEY and SVGAGI. The CDR3 sequence is 13 residues long. The J segment lost 4 bases and the V segment lost 5 bases, leaving 4 bases of the junction unmatched. The DNA of the CDR3 is TGTGCCAGCAGTAGGGGGCCTGGCTATGGCTACACCTTC. Protein: CASSRGPGYGYTF.

In this sample, this clone turned up once. The V gene is TRBV29-1, the J gene TRBJ2-1; 8 bases agree with TRBD2. Germline CDR1 is SQVTM and CDR2 is ANQGSEA. CDR3 size: 18 residues. J lost 0 bases, V lost 1 base, and 11 bases had no gene match. CDR3 coding DNA: TGCAGCGTTGAAGGTTCTATATCGGGAGGGAGCTCCTACAATGAGCAGTTCTTC. Protein: CSVEGSISGGSSYNEQFF.

The CDR3 loop is CASSQRRGETQYF. The CDR3 coding sequence is TGTGCCAGCAGCCAAAGACGGGGGGAGACCCAGTACTTC. V usage is TRBV27 and J usage is TRBJ2-5; D possibly corresponds to TRBD2 (6 bases). The ends were cut back, 6 bases at V and 5 bases at J, with 13 bases in the middle. The CDR3 sequence is 13 residues long. Germline lookup yields CDR1 MNHEY and CDR2 SMNVEV (reference sequence).

The J gene is TRBJ1-2, the V gene TRBV27; 10 bases agree with TRBD1. Germline CDR1 reads MNHEY; CDR2 reads SMNVEV (reference sequence). Unmatched junction bases numbered 6, after V lost 6 bases and J lost 5 bases. The CDR3 has 14 residues. The CDR3 sequence is CASRRPGQGYGYTF. The CDR3 region has the DNA TGTGCCAGCAGGCGACCGGGACAGGGGTATGGCTACACCTTC.

In this sample, this clone turned up a few times. V and J are TRBV5-1 and TRBJ1-2; weak D call: TRBD1 (5 bases). In germline, CDR1 is SGHRS, CDR2 YFSETQ. The CDR3 runs 16 residues. Trimming removed 6 bases at V and 4 bases at J, with 22 bases between. For the CDR3, the DNA is TGCGCCAGCACCAGTTTTATTTCAGGGCCCCTCTATGGCTACACCTTC. It translates to CASTSFISGPLYGYTF.

This chain joins TRBV15 and TRBJ1-4, with D unresolved. Between the trimmed V and J ends, which lost 5 bases and 4 bases, there was a span of 14 bases. The V gene's germline CDR1 is LNHNV and CDR2 YYDKDF (reference sequence). This CDR3 comprises 15 residues. CDR3 coding DNA: TGTGCCACCAGCCCTGTCCCTTTATATAATGAAAAACTGTTTTTT. This codes for CATSPVPLYNEKLFF.

The chain joins TRBV19 to TRBJ1-5; possible D gene TRBD1, 6 bases. The length of the CDR3 is 15 residues. Per germline, CDR1 LNHDA and CDR2 SQIVND (reference sequence). The V end lost 5 bases, the J end lost 3 bases, and 14 bases lay between the germline ends. CDR3 residues: CASSVRDTLNQPQHF. CDR3 in DNA: TGTGCCAGTAGTGTCCGGGACACCCTCAATCAGCCCCAGCATTTT.

This sequence joins TRBV30 and TRBJ2-1; 9 nucleotides line up with TRBD2. With V trimmed by 8 bases and J by 7 bases, 12 bases remained unmatched. The CDR3 is 14 amino acids. CDR1 and CDR2 (germline): GTSNPN, SVGIG (reference sequence). CDR3 coding DNA: TGTGCCGCCCTCGGACGCGGGAGGGCAAATGAGCAGTTCTTC. This codes for CAALGRGRANEQFF.

This chain links TRBV5-6 with TRBJ2-4, with 9 bases identical to TRBD2. The CDR3 has 16 amino acids. The germline V gene encodes CDR1 SGHDT and CDR2 YYEEEE. V gave up 0 bases and J gave up 8 bases; unmatched junction bases: 9. CDR3 protein: CASSLGGRAGWYIQYF. In DNA form, the CDR3 reads TGTGCCAGCAGCTTGGGCGGGAGGGCCGGTTGGTACATTCAGTACTTC.

This chain links TRBV7-9 with TRBJ1-2, with 9 bases matching TRBD1. The trim removed 4 bases at V and 2 bases at J, leaving 17 bases unmatched. Germline V lookup: CDR1 SEHNR, CDR2 FQNEAQ (reference sequence). The CDR3 consists of 19 residues. The CDR3 nucleotides read TGTGCCAGCAGCTCCCGAGGGTCTACAGGGGGCGAAGGGAACTATGGCTACACCTTC. Amino acids: CASSSRGSTGGEGNYGYTF.

The chain joins TRBV19 to TRBJ1-4; weak D call: TRBD1 (5 bases). Trimming removed 3 bases at V and 7 bases at J, with 15 bases between. From germline, CDR1 is LNHDA and CDR2 SQIVND (reference sequence). This CDR3 has 15 residues. This CDR3 reads CASSIFPGAGEKLFF. CDR3 DNA sequence: TGTGCCAGTAGTATCTTCCCTGGGGCCGGTGAAAAACTGTTTTTT.